The clone carrying this T cell receptor beta chain was seen a single time. The antigen remains unidentified. One end of the junction is discordant with germline, which a read error may explain. Both iRepertoire HTBI primers and Arm-PCR of CDR3 regions were used to build the TCR beta libraries. Per the original data handling: The study identified roughly 59 TRBV and about 13 TRBJ segments across samples. TCRdb re-analysed the multiplex PCR reads in MiXCR, keeping a single row per CDR3 protein. The V and J calls reflect TCRdb's pipeline rather than the authors' work. This sample has roughly 450,000 distinct CDR3 sequences, with about 20% found just once. This record comes from a study of regulatory T cells in long-lasting Graves disease. Overall study: Treatment with antithyroid drugs for over 5 years, together with positive TSH receptor antibodies, meant persistent Graves' disease.

This sample's time point: persistent/refractory GD, antithyroid drugs over 5 years with positive TRAb. TCR sequences were obtained from RNA taken from PBMCs. The authors diagnosed Graves' disease using American Thyroid Association guidelines. CDR3 length equals 16 residues. CDR1 is ENHRY, CDR2 SYGVKD, per germline. Study results and limitations: Newly diagnosed disease favored TRBV20-1 and TRBJ2-1 over persistent disease.

This sequence joins TRBV10-3 and TRBJ2-2; D possibly matches TRBD1 or TRBD2 (5 bases each). The input for sequencing was peripheral blood mononuclear cells (PBMCs), taken when the disease was refractory, from a patient treated with antithyroid drugs. The TCR comes from a female donor with Graves disease. The CDR3 region has the DNA TGTGCCGTCAGTGAGGGGCAGGCTCTCCGGTCCGGGGAGCTGTTTTTT. Translation gives CAVSEGQALRSGELFF.